This TCR beta chain emerged from a study of OX40 agonist ivuxolimab in advanced cancers. The wider study: There were three patients with partial responses, one having hepatocellular carcinoma and two cutaneous melanoma.

The data were produced by immunoSEQ multiplex PCR, yet TCRdb's version contains in-frame clones alone and is incomplete. Of about 95,000 clones in the sample, about 85% were seen once. V was shortened by 4 bases and J by 8 bases, with 12 bases between the two germline ends. Germline CDR1 and CDR2: SGHDN and FVKESK. The CDR3 runs 13 residues. Findings and caveats of the study: Dosing at 0.1 to 3.0 mg/kg was accompanied by clonal expansion of CD4+ and CD8+ blood T cells by week 6.

About this clone: Its antigen remains unidentified.

The sample was CD4+ or CD8+ T cells sorted from blood, taken in a trial of the OX40 agonist ivuxolimab. The sequence derives from an adult with an advanced solid tumor such as melanoma, head and neck, liver or kidney cancer. The chain recombines TRBV14 with TRBJ2-4, with D perhaps being TRBD1 or TRBD2 (5 bases each). CDR3 bases: TGTGCCAGCAGCCTGCAAAGGGACGACATTCAGTACTTC. Its translation: CASSLQRDDIQYF.